Below, 26 T cell receptor beta chains from the same sample are listed, as sequenced in a study of neurological immune-mediated disorders. TCRdb re-analysed the 5' RACE reads in MiXCR, keeping a single row per CDR3 protein. The data show tens of thousands of distinct CDR3 sequences, with 4.5% seen just once and 6.5% to 7.5% held by the top ten. Material for sequencing was PBMCs. Source of these receptors: a man aged 25-45 years with multiple sclerosis.

This clonotype came up many times. CDR3 residues: CASSLAVGQLGYEQFF. The CDR3 bases are TGTGCCAGCAGCTTAGCTGTGGGACAACTGGGCTATGAGCAGTTCTTC. The rearrangement uses TRBV7-8 and TRBJ2-1; TRBD1 might be the D (6 bases). The germline CDR1 and CDR2 sequences are SGHVS and FQNEAQ. V lost 0 bases and J 8 bases, leaving 17 bases between the germline ends. The CDR3 has 16 amino acids. Supplemented by reference TRBV7-8 and TRBJ2-1, the full variable domain reads GAGVSQSPRYKVAKRGQDVALRCDPISGHVSLFWYQQALGQGPEFLTYFQNEAQLDKSGLPSDRFFAERPEGSVSTLKIQRTQQEDSAVYLCASSLAVGQLGYEQFFGPGTRLTVL.

This clonotype was observed a few times. V is TRBV12-3 or TRBV12-4 and J is TRBJ2-7; no reliable D call. This CDR3 comprises 13 residues. Trimming stripped 3 bases from V and 0 bases from J, with 6 bases between. For the CDR3, the DNA is TGTGCCAGCAGTTTTCACGGCTCCTACGAGCAGTACGTC. This codes for CASSFHGSYEQYV.

This clonotype has a count of ten or more. V gene TRBV24-1 combines with J gene TRBJ1-4; D possibly corresponds to TRBD1 (5 bases). V was clipped by 5 bases and J by 6 bases, with 9 bases between them. Germline CDR1 is KGHDR and CDR2 is SFDVKD. The CDR3 is 13 residues long. The DNA for the CDR3 is TGTGCCACCAGTGCAGGGTGGGATGAAAAACTGTTTTTT. Protein product: CATSAGWDEKLFF.

The sample holds many counts of this clonotype. The chain couples TRBV5-6 to TRBJ1-1; D remains unclear. Germline V gene sequence: CDR1 SGHDT, CDR2 YYEEEE. The length of the CDR3 is 14 residues. Deletions cut 2 bases from V and 4 bases from J, with 12 bases between. CDR3 residues: CASSFNGPGTEAFF. The CDR3 nucleotides read TGTGCCAGCAGCTTTAACGGGCCCGGCACTGAAGCTTTCTTT.

This clonotype was seen a few times. The gene calls are TRBV14 and TRBJ1-1; D might be TRBD1 (5 bases). The CDR3 is 19 amino acids. The germline V gene has CDR1 SGHDN and CDR2 FVKESK. V lost 1 base to trimming and J lost 0 bases, with 21 bases between them. CDR3 loop: CASSQVSGPILTMNTEAFF. The CDR3 bases are TGTGCCAGCAGCCAAGTTTCAGGGCCCATTCTCACTATGAACACTGAAGCTTTCTTT.

This clonotype was counted only a few times. The gene calls are TRBV30 and TRBJ1-1; 7 bases are shared with TRBD1. The ends lost 3 bases at V and 9 bases at J; junction bases unmatched: 7. Germline-derived CDR1 and CDR2 are GTSNPN and SVGIG (reference sequence). The CDR3 length is 12 residues. The CDR3 bases are TGTGCCTGGAGCCCCCGGGACAGAAAAGCTTTCTTT. Protein product: CAWSPRDRKAFF.

V gene TRBV11-2 combines with J gene TRBJ2-2; 8 positions agree with TRBD1. Germline values: CDR1 SGHAT, CDR2 FQNNGV. CDR3 length: 16 residues. V was clipped by 5 bases and J by 4 bases; unmatched bases: 9. CDR3 sequence: CASSLRQGIGTGELFF. CDR3 coding DNA: TGTGCCAGCAGCCTCAGACAGGGGATCGGCACCGGGGAGCTGTTTTTT.

This clonotype was observed at least ten times. The chain carries TRBV12-3 or TRBV12-4 and TRBJ1-5; 7 bases match TRBD1. The junction had 12 bases not matched to a gene; V was cut back by 6 bases and J by 4 bases. The length of the CDR3 is 16 residues. CDR3 sequence: CASSLGRDRGNQPQHF. The CDR3 bases are TGTGCCAGCAGCCTAGGCCGGGACAGAGGGAATCAGCCCCAGCATTTT.

This clonotype was observed at least ten times. The chain has TRBV29-1 and TRBJ1-1; D gene unclear. The CDR3 is 13 residues long. Trimming pared 6 bases from V and 1 base from J, leaving 12 bases between. Germline V gives CDR1 SQVTM, CDR2 ANQGSEA. The CDR3 coding sequence is TGCAGCGTCAACGTGGGTCCGAACACTGAAGCTTTCTTT. It is translated as CSVNVGPNTEAFF.

Ten or more counts support this clonotype. The V and J genes are TRBV20-1 and TRBJ2-1; 8 bases map to TRBD1. Unmatched junction bases numbered 11, after V lost 0 bases and J lost 13 bases. The CDR3 covers 14 residues. Germline V CDR1 and CDR2: DFQATT, SNEGSKA (reference sequence). The CDR3 spells CSARDVDRVSQQFF. The CDR3 DNA follows: TGCAGTGCTAGAGATGTGGACAGGGTGTCCCAACAGTTCTTC.

This clonotype was seen many times. V gene TRBV24-1 combines with J gene TRBJ1-2; TRBD1 aligns across 7 bases. Per the germline V gene, CDR1 is KGHDR and CDR2 is SFDVKD. The length of the CDR3 is 12 residues. J was trimmed by 8 bases and V by 5 bases; bases with no gene match: 4. DNA of the CDR3: TGTGCCACCAGTGGGGGACAGAGGGGCTACACCTTC. As protein: CATSGGQRGYTF.

As to this clonotype: This may come from a read error, since a much larger clone is one base off. The gene calls are TRBV28 and TRBJ1-4; D is possibly TRBD1 (6 bases). Trimming removed 4 bases from V and 6 bases from J, with 12 bases in between. Germline values: CDR1 MDHEN, CDR2 SYDVKM. The CDR3 is made up of 14 amino acids. The CDR3 loop reads CASSSGQKDEKLFF. For the CDR3, the DNA is TGTGCCAGCAGTTCCGGACAGAAGGATGAAAAACTGTTTTTT. The full variable domain, its missing parts supplied by reference TRBV28 and TRBJ1-4, is DVKVTQSSRYLVKRTGEKVFLECVQDMDHENMFWYRQDPGLGLRLIYFSYDVKMKEKGDIPEGYSVSREKKERFSLILESASTNQTSMYLCASSSGQKDEKLFFGSGTQLSVL.

This clonotype was found many times. The DNA of the CDR3 is TGTGCCAGCAGCCTATTCGGGACAGGATACTACGAGCAGTACTTC. Translated: CASSLFGTGYYEQYF. The rearrangement links TRBV5-6 to TRBJ2-7, with 8 positions matching TRBD1. This CDR3 is 15 amino acids long. Looked up from germline, CDR1 is SGHDT and CDR2 is YYEEEE. The V gene end was trimmed by 4 bases and the J gene end by 3 bases; junction bases not matched to a gene: 9. The whole variable domain, remainder taken from reference TRBV5-6 and TRBJ2-7, is DAGVTQSPTHLIKTRGQQVTLRCSPKSGHDTVSWYQQALGQGPQFIFQYYEEEERQRGNFPDRFSGHQFPNYSSELNVNALLLGDSALYLCASSLFGTGYYEQYFGPGTRLTVT.

This clonotype was seen many times. This chain links TRBV7-9 with TRBJ2-5; the D gene is possibly TRBD2 (6 bases). CDR3 size: 14 residues. V lost 1 base and J 4 bases, leaving 10 bases between the germline ends. The V gene's germline CDR1 is SEHNR and CDR2 FQNEAQ (reference sequence). For the CDR3, the DNA is TGTGCCAGCAGCTTAGAGGGGAGGCGAGAGACCCAGTACTTC. Protein sequence: CASSLEGRRETQYF.

As to this clonotype: With a much larger clone just one base away, this may be a read error. The chain has TRBV29-1 and TRBJ2-3; possibly TRBD2 for D (6 bases). V lost 8 bases, J lost 6 bases, and 12 bases lay in between. CDR1 is SQVTM and CDR2 is ANQGSEA in the germline V gene. The CDR3 has 11 amino acids. Here the CDR3 reads CSRGNRDTQYF. For the CDR3, the DNA is TGCAGCCGGGGGAATAGGGATACGCAGTATTTT.

This clonotype turned up a few times. The V and J genes are TRBV9 and TRBJ1-2, with D unclear. V lost 0 bases and J lost 1, with 7 bases in between. The CDR3 sequence is 14 residues long. CDR1 is SGDLS, CDR2 YYNGEE, per germline. The CDR3 region has the DNA TGTGCCAGCAGCGTAGCTACCCTTAACTATGGCTACACCTTC. It encodes CASSVATLNYGYTF.

V is TRBV2 and J is TRBJ2-7; perhaps TRBD1 as D (6 bases). The V gene lost 6 bases and the J gene lost 4 bases, with 22 bases spanning the gap. The CDR3 contains 16 residues. Germline V gene sequence: CDR1 SNHLY, CDR2 FYNNEI. DNA for the CDR3: TGTGCCAGCAGCGGTGCTGACTCCCGTAGGGGGTACGAGCAGTACTTC. This gives the protein CASSGADSRRGYEQYF.

This clonotype occurred many times. This sequence joins TRBV5-1 and TRBJ2-3; TRBD2 aligns across 12 bases. Germline loops: CDR1 SGHRS, CDR2 YFSETQ. V dropped 0 bases and J dropped 1; count of bases not matched to a gene: 0. This CDR3 comprises 16 residues. CDR3 in amino acids: CASSLGLAGGTDTQYF. CDR3 in DNA: TGCGCCAGCAGCTTGGGACTAGCGGGAGGCACAGATACGCAGTATTTT.

This clonotype has at least ten counts. V usage is TRBV7-8 and J usage is TRBJ2-2; 12 bases line up with TRBD2. The V gene end was trimmed by 5 bases and the J gene end by 3 bases; junction bases not matched to a gene: 4. Germline loops: CDR1 SGHVS, CDR2 FQNEAQ. This CDR3 spans 16 amino acids. CDR3 sequence reads: CASSPRTSGDTGELFF. Here the CDR3 DNA reads TGTGCCAGCAGCCCCAGGACTAGCGGGGACACCGGGGAGCTGTTTTTT.

In this sample, this clonotype turned up many times. The gene calls are TRBV24-1 and TRBJ2-1, with D perhaps TRBD1 (6 bases). The CDR3 extends over 15 amino acids. CDR1 KGHDR and CDR2 SFDVKD come from the germline V gene. V was shortened by 5 bases and J by 6 bases, with 16 bases between the two germline ends. As DNA, the CDR3 is TGTGCCACCAGTGTTGTAGGACAGAACCTCAATGAGCAGTTCTTC. Translated, it gives CATSVVGQNLNEQFF.

Ten or more counts support this clonotype. This chain connects TRBV10-3 to TRBJ2-7; weak D call: TRBD1 (6 bases). The V end lost 3 bases, the J end lost 6 bases, and 15 bases lay between the germline ends. Germline V gene lookup returns CDR1 ENHRY and CDR2 SYGVKD. The CDR3 spans 14 residues. The DNA of the CDR3 is TGTGCCATCAGTGAAACAGGGACGTCGGCCGAGCAGTACTTC. It specifies CAISETGTSAEQYF.

The table lists this clonotype with many counts. The J gene is TRBJ2-7, the V gene TRBV14; D gene uncertain. The CDR3 has 16 residues. Germline V lookup: CDR1 SGHDN, CDR2 FVKESK. Trimming removed 1 base at V and 3 bases at J, with 16 bases between. This CDR3 is CASSQVVLTQGYEQYF. DNA for the CDR3: TGTGCCAGCAGCCAAGTTGTCCTCACCCAAGGCTACGAGCAGTACTTC.

J is TRBJ2-7 and V is TRBV4-1; D uncertain. This CDR3 is 13 amino acids long. CDR1 is MGHRA and CDR2 is YSYEKL in the germline V gene. The ends were cut back, 2 bases at V and 7 bases at J, with 12 bases in the middle. The CDR3 region is CASSQSWSPEQYF. The CDR3 DNA sequence: TGCGCCAGCAGCCAATCTTGGAGCCCTGAGCAGTACTTC.

This clonotype was counted ten times or more. V is TRBV5-1 and J is TRBJ2-1, with D possibly TRBD2 on 6 matching bases. V shed 4 bases and J shed 8 bases, with 13 bases lying between them. The CDR3 length is 13 residues. The germline gives CDR1 SGHRS, CDR2 YFSETQ. The CDR3 is CASSPFTGDEQFF. The CDR3 DNA is TGCGCCAGCAGCCCTTTTACGGGGGATGAGCAGTTCTTC.

This clonotype was seen at least ten times. The chain couples TRBV14 to TRBJ1-1; D remains ambiguous. This CDR3 has 13 amino acids. Germline V gene sequence: CDR1 SGHDN, CDR2 FVKESK. Trimming removed 1 base at V and 6 bases at J, with 9 bases between. In DNA, the CDR3 is TGTGCCAGCAGCCAAGCCTTGGGGTCTGAAGCTTTCTTT. Translated, it gives CASSQALGSEAFF.

The table lists this clonotype with a few counts. CDR3 in DNA: TGTGCCAGCAGTTTACGACAGTATAGCAATCAGCCCCAGCATTTT. It translates to CASSLRQYSNQPQHF. The chain combines TRBV6-5 with TRBJ1-5; D is perhaps TRBD1 (5 bases). Germline lookup yields CDR1 MNHEY and CDR2 SVGAGI. This CDR3 has 15 residues. Trimming removed 4 bases at V and 0 bases at J, with 10 bases between.